These 10 T cell receptor beta chains came from one sample sequenced in a study of blood T cell repertoires in COVID-19. Sequenced by immunoSEQ multiplex PCR; TCRdb stores in-frame clones only, minus some. The sample has about 200,000 clones; over 75% are singletons. Sequenced input: peripheral blood. The receptors shown here come from a human donor in a cohort sampled during active COVID-19.

The V and J genes are TRBV5-1 and TRBJ2-1, with 9 bases that match TRBD2. The CDR3 totals 16 residues. V was pared by 0 bases and J by 7 bases, with 8 bases of the junction left unmatched. Germline lookup yields CDR1 SGHRS and CDR2 YFSETQ. CDR3 coding DNA: TGCGCCAGCAGCTTGGAGGCGGGAGGGCGTCGGAATGAGCAGTTCTTC. As protein: CASSLEAGGRRNEQFF.

There are a few counts of this clone. Within the sample, other DNA sequences also encode this same CDR3. The rearrangement joins TRBV27 to TRBJ1-2; D not resolved. Germline V CDR1 and CDR2: MNHEY, SMNVEV (reference sequence). CDR3 length equals 13 residues. Trimming removed 2 bases at V and 5 bases at J, with 9 bases between. The CDR3, as DNA: TGTGCCAGCAGTTTAATGACGGGATATGGCTACACCTTC. Protein product: CASSLMTGYGYTF.

The genes are TRBV5-4 and TRBJ2-3; 7 nucleotides agree with TRBD2. This CDR3 has 20 residues. The germline gives CDR1 SGHNT, CDR2 YYREEE (reference sequence). J gave up 2 bases and V 4 bases, and 22 bases lay outside the gene matches. The CDR3 sequence: CASSPLFREDRSRDTDTQYF. The CDR3 DNA sequence: TGTGCCAGCAGCCCCTTGTTCCGGGAGGATCGGTCGCGAGACACAGATACGCAGTATTTT.

This clone was observed a handful of times. The chain joins TRBV7-9 to TRBJ2-7; maybe TRBD2 (7 bases). This CDR3 comprises 15 residues. Trimming took 6 bases from V and 3 from J, leaving 18 bases between them. Germline loops: CDR1 SEHNR, CDR2 FQNEAQ (reference sequence). In DNA, the CDR3 is TGTGCCAGCAGGGGAGGGTGGGACAACGACTACGAGCAGTACTTC. Its translation is CASRGGWDNDYEQYF.

This sequence joins TRBV18 and TRBJ2-7, with 9 bases lining up with TRBD1. This CDR3 has 16 residues. V dropped 2 bases and J dropped 2; count of bases not matched to a gene: 7. Germline values: CDR1 KGHSH, CDR2 LQKENI. CDR3 bases: TGTGCCAGCTCACCAGTTGGGGGACAGGGAACCTACGAGCAGTACTTC. Protein: CASSPVGGQGTYEQYF.

The rearrangement uses TRBV30 and TRBJ1-1, with D possibly TRBD1 on 6 matching bases. The V gene lost 1 base and the J gene lost 4 bases, with 16 bases spanning the gap. Germline CDR1 is GTSNPN and CDR2 is SVGIG (reference sequence). This CDR3 region has 15 residues. The DNA for the CDR3 is TGTGCCTGGAGTGCCGTTACAGGGTTGGGCACTGAAGCTTTCTTT. Amino acids: CAWSAVTGLGTEAFF. Based on the CDR3 plus reference TRBV30 and TRBJ1-1, the full variable domain is SQTIHQWPATLVQPVGSPLSLECTVEGTSNPNLYWYRQAAGRGLQLLFYSVGIGQISSEVPQNLSASRPQDRQFILSSKKLLLSDSGFYLCAWSAVTGLGTEAFFGQGTRLTVV.

V usage is TRBV6-4 and J usage is TRBJ2-2; TRBD2 aligns across 8 bases. V lost 4 bases and J lost 5; bases outside the gene matches: 6. CDR1 MRHNA and CDR2 SNTAGT come from the germline V gene. CDR3 size: 15 residues. Written as DNA, the CDR3 is TGTGCCAGCAGTGGCAGCGGGAGTCGAACCGGGGAGCTGTTTTTT. Translation: CASSGSGSRTGELFF.

The gene calls are TRBV5-4 and TRBJ1-3, with 7 bases matching TRBD1. Germline values: CDR1 SGHNT, CDR2 YYREEE (reference sequence). V lost 4 bases, J lost 2 bases, and 6 bases stayed unmatched. The CDR3 spans 15 residues. The CDR3 region is CASSPAGTAGNTIYF. The CDR3 coding sequence is TGTGCCAGCAGCCCCGCCGGGACAGCTGGAAACACCATATATTTT.

This clone has just one count. The V and J genes are TRBV27 and TRBJ1-2; D unresolved. V was clipped by 1 base and J by 2 bases, with 8 bases between them. The germline V gene encodes CDR1 MNHEY and CDR2 SMNVEV (reference sequence). The length of the CDR3 is 14 residues. Here the CDR3 DNA reads TGTGCCAGCAGTTTATGGCCGGGAAACTATGGCTACACCTTC. Translating gives CASSLWPGNYGYTF.

This clone was counted once. The chain is built from TRBV5-1 and TRBJ1-3, with TRBD1 matching over 8 bases. The CDR3 spans 16 residues. V lost 4 bases and J lost 5; bases outside the gene matches: 11. Germline CDR1 reads SGHRS; CDR2 reads YFSETQ. The CDR3 nucleotides read TGCGCCAGCAGCCCGGGACAGGCCACGTGGAGAAACACCATATATTTT. As protein: CASSPGQATWRNTIYF.